One sample yielded the 10 T cell receptor beta chains listed below, sequenced in a study of T cell changes during pregnancy in multiple sclerosis. Method: immunoSEQ multiplex PCR; TCRdb's copy keeps in-frame clones and lacks some. The sample consists of over 90,000 clones, approximately 90% of them appearing once. The specimen comprised peripheral blood, sampled in the second trimester of pregnancy. All receptors come from a female donor in good health, enrolled as a control in a pregnancy study.

V usage is TRBV18 and J usage is TRBJ1-1; no clear D gene. Germline-derived CDR1 and CDR2 are KGHSH and LQKENI. Deletions cut 3 bases from V and 4 bases from J, with 9 bases between. The CDR3 runs to 13 residues. This CDR3 is CASSPEGFTEAFF. CDR3 bases: TGTGCCAGCTCACCCGAGGGTTTCACTGAAGCTTTCTTT. The entire variable domain, with the rest obtained from reference TRBV18 and TRBJ1-1, is as follows: NAGVMQNPRHLVRRRGQEARLRCSPMKGHSHVYWYRQLPEEGLKFMVYLQKENIIDESGMPKERFSAEFPKEGPSILRIQQVVRGDSAAYFCASSPEGFTEAFFGQGTRLTVV.

This rearrangement joins TRBV25-1 to TRBJ2-3; maybe TRBD1 (6 bases). The CDR3 is made up of 15 amino acids. With 3 bases removed from V and 0 bases from J, the gap between germline ends came to 10 bases. The germline V gene encodes CDR1 MGHDK and CDR2 SYGVNS. The CDR3, as DNA: TGTGCCAGCAGTGACGGACAGCCTAGCACAGATACGCAGTATTTT. Its translation: CASSDGQPSTDTQYF.

The V gene is TRBV5-5, the J gene TRBJ2-1; TRBD2 matches at 10 bases. Looked up from germline, CDR1 is SGHKS and CDR2 is YYEKEE (reference sequence). The CDR3 length is 20 residues. Trimming at V came to 1 base and at J to 0 bases, leaving 13 bases not matched to a gene. CDR3 residues: CASSLSSGSYVWNSYNEQFF. CDR3 nucleotides: TGTGCCAGCAGCTTGTCTAGCGGGAGTTACGTGTGGAACTCCTACAATGAGCAGTTCTTC.

This chain joins TRBV6-9 and TRBJ1-1, with D possibly matching TRBD1 (5 bases). Germline V gene data show CDR1 as MNHGY and CDR2 as SVAAGI. The CDR3 spans 19 residues. Trimming shortened V by 5 bases and J by 1 base, and 26 bases separated the two germline ends. The CDR3 DNA is TGTGCCAGCAGTAGACCCCTCGGCAGGGCAAGCCAATCGAACACTGAAGCTTTCTTT. It specifies CASSRPLGRASQSNTEAFF.

V is TRBV19 and J is TRBJ1-2, with D perhaps matching TRBD1 (5 bases). CDR1 LNHDA and CDR2 SQIVND come from the germline V gene (reference sequence). CDR3 length: 13 residues. Trimming shortened V by 0 bases and J by 7 bases, and 9 bases separated the two germline ends. The CDR3 DNA reads TGTGCCAGTAGTATAGACAGGGCCCGTGGCTACACCTTC. The encoded protein is CASSIDRARGYTF.

The rearrangement links TRBV10-3 to TRBJ1-6; no clear D gene. V was clipped by 4 bases and J by 6 bases, with 4 bases between them. Looked up from germline, CDR1 is ENHRY and CDR2 is SYGVKD. The CDR3 covers 12 residues. CDR3 sequence reads: CAISAPNSPLHF. CDR3 DNA: TGTGCCATCAGTGCTCCTAATTCACCCCTCCACTTT.

V and J are TRBV5-1 and TRBJ2-1, with unresolved D. CDR1 and CDR2 (germline): SGHRS, YFSETQ. V lost 4 bases, J lost 4 bases, and 6 bases lay in between. CDR3 length: 12 amino acids. CDR3 sequence reads: CASSPQYNEQFF. DNA for the CDR3: TGCGCCAGCAGCCCGCAGTACAATGAGCAGTTCTTC.

This clone came up a few times. The V and J genes are TRBV6-5 and TRBJ1-5; the match to TRBD1 covers 10 bases. Germline V lookup: CDR1 MNHEY, CDR2 SVGAGI. The CDR3 is 15 residues long. The junction had 10 bases not matched to a gene; V was cut back by 10 bases and J by 4 bases. CDR3 in amino acids: CATSLGTGANQPQHF. As DNA, the CDR3 is TGTGCCACCTCTCTCGGGACAGGGGCTAATCAGCCCCAGCATTTT.

The chain joins TRBV4-1 to TRBJ1-4; no definite D call. The germline gives CDR1 MGHRA, CDR2 YSYEKL. This CDR3 has 18 residues. V was shortened by 0 bases and J by 10 bases, with 24 bases between the two germline ends. CDR3 sequence: CASSQDRIGAPEGGKLFF. CDR3 bases: TGCGCCAGCAGCCAAGATAGAATAGGAGCCCCTGAAGGTGGAAAACTGTTTTTT.

This rearrangement joins TRBV19 to TRBJ2-3; 11 nucleotides align to TRBD2. Germline CDR1 reads LNHDA; CDR2 reads SQIVND (reference sequence). CDR3 length equals 16 residues. Trimming at V came to 1 base and at J to 5 bases, leaving 5 bases not matched to a gene. DNA for the CDR3: TGTGCCAGTAGTATAGCTCTAGCGGGGGGAATAGATACGCAGTATTTT. It encodes CASSIALAGGIDTQYF.